Each of the 28 T cell receptor beta chains below was sequenced from the same sample in a study of kidney transplant recipient with SARS-CoV-2 infection. Using its own MiXCR run on the reads, TCRdb lists one record per CDR3 protein. The sample includes about 250,000 distinct CDR3 sequences, about 28% seen only once; the top ten take nearly 7.5%. The source was a blood sample, collected at baseline and between days 110 and 120 from a kidney transplant recipient. The receptor set was obtained from a male patient aged 30 to 39 who had COVID-19 and was a kidney transplant recipient. The T cells may come from the graft donor.

As for this clonotype: A much more abundant neighbour one base away suggests this may be a read error. It is likely a read error, because the conserved phenylalanine at the end of the CDR3 is missing. The DNA is left out, because the CDR3 cannot be placed on it with certainty; the CDR3 is given as TCRdb lists it. The chain recombines TRBV12-2 with TRBJ1-1; TRBD1 reflects the table's D call only, with no check against the DNA. TRBV12-2 counts as a pseudogene. Termini included, the CDR3 measures 16 amino acids. This chain's CDR3 is CASRFGQGGMNTEAFS.

Details on this clonotype: A much larger clonotype is one base distant, so this may be a read error. This chain connects TRBV15 to TRBJ2-7; TRBD1 might be the D (5 bases). Germline-derived CDR1 and CDR2 are LNHNV and YYDKDF (reference sequence). This CDR3 is 18 amino acids long. Trimming shortened V by 0 bases and J by 1 base, and 19 bases separated the two germline ends. The CDR3 is CATSRDRFRQTVSYEQYF. CDR3 DNA sequence: TGTGCCACCAGCAGAGATCGGTTTAGACAGACGGTTTCCTACGAGCAGTACTTC.

Points on this clonotype: Possible read error: a much larger clone is one base away. The chain combines TRBV20-1 with TRBJ1-1, with TRBD1 matching 7 bases. From germline, CDR1 is DFQATT and CDR2 SNEGSKA (reference sequence). CDR3 length: 13 amino acids. V gave up 8 bases and J gave up 1 base; unmatched junction bases: 7. This chain's CDR3 is CSTYHRGNTEAFF. CDR3 nucleotide sequence: TGCAGTACTTATCACAGGGGGAACACTGAAGCTTTCTTT.

This clonotype was seen repeatedly, ten times or more. The CDR3 region has the DNA TGTGCCAGCACGACTCAGGGGGTCGAGCAGTACTTC. Its translation: CASTTQGVEQYF. J is TRBJ2-7 and V is TRBV28; 7 bases are a match to TRBD1. The CDR3 covers 12 residues. Germline-derived CDR1 and CDR2 are MDHEN and SYDVKM. Trimming cost V 7 bases and J 6 bases; bases outside gene matches: 6.

This clonotype was recorded at least ten times. This chain uses TRBV19 with TRBJ1-6, with a weak D call TRBD1 (5 bases). CDR3 length: 15 residues. Trimming shortened V by 6 bases and J by 8 bases, and 17 bases separated the two germline ends. Per germline, CDR1 LNHDA and CDR2 SQIVND (reference sequence). CDR3 DNA sequence: TGTGCCAGTAGCACCCGGCAGGGCGCGGATTCACCCCTCCACTTT. Its translation: CASSTRQGADSPLHF.

As for this clonotype: A much larger clone lies one base from this, so it may be a read error. In DNA form, the CDR3 reads TGTGCCAGCAGTTATGAGGTAGCTACAGTCATGCAAGATAAGCAGTATTTT. This sequence encodes CASSYEVATVMQDKQYF. V usage is TRBV21-1 and J usage is TRBJ2-3. TRBV21-1 is a listed pseudogene. CDR3 size: 17 residues.

At least ten counts were recorded for this clonotype. V gene TRBV2 combines with J gene TRBJ2-1, with a tentative D call TRBD1 (6 bases). The germline V gene has CDR1 SNHLY and CDR2 FYNNEI. V was trimmed by 1 base and J by 5 bases, leaving 12 bases between them. This CDR3 is 15 amino acids long. The CDR3 nucleotides are TGTGCCAGCAGTGAAGAGGGGGTAGCTAACAATGAGCAGTTCTTC. It specifies CASSEEGVANNEQFF.

Remarks on this clonotype: A much larger clone differs by one base, so this may be a read error. This chain connects TRBV6-1 to TRBJ1-2; D gene uncertain. CDR1 is MNHNS, CDR2 SASEGT, per germline. This CDR3 comprises 17 residues. The CDR3 region has the DNA TGTGCCGGCAGTGTAGGGTGGGAATGTAGAAAGACCTATGGCTACACCTTC. As protein: CAGSVGWECRKTYGYTF.

This clonotype has a count of ten or more. The chain links TRBV7-9 to TRBJ1-2, with unresolved D. Germline V gene sequence: CDR1 SEHNR, CDR2 FQNEAQ (reference sequence). The CDR3 is 14 amino acids. V lost 5 bases to trimming and J lost 1 base, with 11 bases between them. CDR3 protein: CASSAGSSNYGYTF. CDR3 nucleotides: TGTGCCAGCAGCGCCGGCAGCAGTAACTATGGCTACACCTTC.

This clonotype showed up many times. This sequence joins TRBV6-5 and TRBJ1-2, with D hard to call. This CDR3 has 17 amino acids. Germline CDR1 reads MNHEY; CDR2 reads SVGAGI. V was trimmed by 5 bases and J by 4 bases, leaving 23 bases between them. The CDR3 DNA sequence: TGTGCCAGCAGTACCGAACCGGAATGTAGAAAGACCTATGGCTACACCTTC. Residues: CASSTEPECRKTYGYTF.

At least ten counts were recorded for this clonotype. The chain joins TRBV3-1 to TRBJ2-7, with D perhaps being TRBD1 or TRBD2 (7 bases each). Trimming removed 1 base from V and 2 bases from J, with 12 bases in between. CDR3 length: 15 residues. Per the germline V gene, CDR1 is LGHDT and CDR2 is YNNKEL (reference sequence). The CDR3 bases are TGTGCCAGCAGCCAAGCCCCAGGGGGGGCCTACGAGCAGTACTTC. Translating it yields CASSQAPGGAYEQYF.

About this clonotype: Being one base from a much bigger clone, this may be a read error. The conserved closing phenylalanine or tryptophan is absent in this CDR3, likely reflecting a read error. J is TRBJ1-2 and V is TRBV11-3; D is unclear. Germline CDR1 and CDR2: SGHNT and YENEEA. The CDR3 spans 17 residues. Trimming took 4 bases from V and 4 from J, leaving 22 bases between them. The CDR3 protein is CASSSVIDLGKTYGYTL. The CDR3 nucleotides are TGTGCCAGCAGCTCGGTAATCGATCTCGGAAAGACCTATGGCTACACCCTC.

This clonotype was seen ten or more times. This sequence joins TRBV3-1 and TRBJ1-2; 8 positions agree with TRBD1. V dropped 1 base and J dropped 2; count of bases not matched to a gene: 6. Germline V lookup: CDR1 LGHDT, CDR2 YNNKEL (reference sequence). The CDR3 totals 16 residues. The CDR3 region is CASSQVKTGVNYGYTF. The CDR3 DNA reads TGTGCCAGCAGCCAAGTAAAGACAGGGGTGAACTATGGCTACACCTTC.

The table lists this clonotype with many counts. The CDR3 spells CSARPSSGANVLTF. The CDR3 DNA is TGCAGTGCTAGGCCCAGCTCTGGGGCCAACGTCCTGACTTTC. This chain uses TRBV20-1 with TRBJ2-6, with D uncertain. V was trimmed by 3 bases and J by 0 bases, leaving 6 bases between them. This CDR3 is 14 amino acids long. The germline gives CDR1 DFQATT, CDR2 SNEGSKA (reference sequence).

The sample holds a few counts of this clonotype. The rearrangement joins TRBV5-4 to TRBJ1-2, with D hard to call. The CDR3 extends over 16 amino acids. V was cut by 7 bases and J by 4 bases, with 23 bases left in between. The germline V gene encodes CDR1 SGHNT and CDR2 YYREEE (reference sequence). CDR3 residues: CASLQVVPGKTYGYTF. DNA of the CDR3: TGTGCCAGCCTGCAAGTCGTACCAGGAAAGACCTATGGCTACACCTTC. Using reference TRBV5-4 and TRBJ1-2 for the parts outside the CDR3, the full variable domain is ETGVTQSPTHLIKTRGQQVTLRCSSQSGHNTVSWYQQALGQGPQFIFQYYREEENGRGNFPPRFSGLQFPNYSSELNVNALELDDSALYLCASLQVVPGKTYGYTFGSGTRLTVV.

This clonotype was counted many times. The chain recombines TRBV7-3 with TRBJ2-5; possibly TRBD1 or TRBD2 for D (7 bases each). V lost 5 bases and J lost 5, with 18 bases in between. The germline V gene encodes CDR1 SGHTA and CDR2 FQGTGA. This CDR3 is built from 15 residues. CDR3 in DNA: TGTGCCAGCAGCACAGGGGCGGGAGAAAGCGAGACCCAGTACTTC. Its translation is CASSTGAGESETQYF.

On this clonotype itself: Just one base apart from a much larger clone, this may be a read error. The chain couples TRBV3-1 to TRBJ2-2; D gene uncertain. Per the germline V gene, CDR1 is LGHDT and CDR2 is YNNKEL (reference sequence). This CDR3 spans 18 amino acids. The DNA of the CDR3 is TGTACCAGCAGCTATCATGATCCCATTTCAGGCTTGACCGGGGAGCTGTTTTTT. Translated, it gives CTSSYHDPISGLTGELFF.

Note on this clonotype: A much larger clone differs by one base, so this may be a read error. This chain links TRBV6-6 with TRBJ2-2; D perhaps matches TRBD1 (6 bases). V dropped 7 bases and J dropped 1 base, with 19 bases sitting between them. CDR1 and CDR2 from the germline V gene are MNHNY and SVGAGI (reference sequence). The CDR3 loop spans 17 amino acids. CDR3 bases: TGTGCCAGCAATGGTTCGGGGCAGGGGCTGAACACCGGGGAGCTGTTTTTT. Protein sequence: CASNGSGQGLNTGELFF.

On this clonotype: A single base separates this from a much larger clone, so it may be a read error. The V gene is TRBV5-6, the J gene TRBJ2-2; TRBD2 might be the D (5 bases). V lost 0 bases to trimming and J lost 1 base, with 10 bases between them. This CDR3 has 16 residues. Germline CDR1 SGHDT, CDR2 YYEEEE. The CDR3 nucleotides read TGTGCCAGCAGCTTGGGACGGGGTTGGAACACCGGGGAGCTGTTTTTT. It specifies CASSLGRGWNTGELFF.

A note on this clonotype: It may be a read error: a sequence one base away is much more abundant. The gene calls are TRBV12-3 or TRBV12-4 and TRBJ1-2, with no clear D. CDR3 length equals 17 residues. Trimming took off 5 bases at V and 4 bases at J, with 23 bases between the two ends. The CDR3 nucleotides are TGTGCCAGCAGTCGAGTAGGCAGCTCCCGAAAGACCTATGGCTACACCTTC. Its protein is CASSRVGSSRKTYGYTF.

This clonotype was recorded many times. The V and J genes are TRBV6-1 and TRBJ1-2; D call uncertain. CDR1 is MNHNS, CDR2 SASEGT, per germline. Trimming left V 0 bases short and J 4 bases short, with 18 bases between. The CDR3 length is 17 residues. This chain's CDR3 is CASSEAASMRKTYGYTF. CDR3 coding DNA: TGTGCCAGCAGTGAAGCTGCCTCTATGCGAAAGACCTATGGCTACACCTTC.

Of note for this clonotype: A read error is possible here, since a much larger clone lies one base away. This sequence joins TRBV20-1 and TRBJ1-1, with a possible D match to TRBD1 (5 bases). Trimming took 3 bases from V and 0 from J, leaving 14 bases between them. This CDR3 region has 15 residues. Germline lookup yields CDR1 DFQATT and CDR2 SNEGSKA (reference sequence). The chain's CDR3 is CSARSGRALNTEAFF. Here the CDR3 DNA reads TGCAGTGCTAGGAGCGGCAGGGCCTTGAACACTGAAGCTTTCTTT.

The rearrangement joins TRBV7-2 to TRBJ2-3; a possible D gene is TRBD1 (5 bases). Germline V gene data show CDR1 as SGHTA and CDR2 as FQGNSA. The CDR3 loop spans 13 amino acids. V lost 1 base to trimming and J lost 14 bases, with 16 bases between them. CDR3 region: CASSLDPSGQGYF. CDR3 coding DNA: TGTGCCAGCAGCTTAGATCCGTCAGGGCAGGGGTATTTT.

This clonotype was seen only a few times. One junction end does not reproduce the germline sequence, and a read error may be involved. This chain joins TRBV7-6 and TRBJ2-5, with D possibly being TRBD2 (5 bases). From germline, CDR1 is SGHVS and CDR2 FNYEAQ. The CDR3 is made up of 13 amino acids. The CDR3 DNA sequence: TGTGCTAGCAGCTTAAGAGGGAGTGAGACCCAGTACTTC. It is translated as CASSLRGSETQYF. Supplemented by reference TRBV7-6 and TRBJ2-5, the full variable domain reads GAGVSQSPRYKVTKRGQDVALRCDPISGHVSLYWYRQALGQGPEFLTYFNYEAQQDKSGLPNDRFSAERPEGSISTLTIQRTEQRDSAMYRCASSLRGSETQYFGPGTRLLVL.

In its sample, this clonotype was seen many times. The chain recombines TRBV19 with TRBJ2-1, with D unresolved. From germline, CDR1 is LNHDA and CDR2 SQIVND (reference sequence). V was clipped by 3 bases and J by 1 base, with 7 bases between them. This CDR3 comprises 14 residues. This CDR3 is CASSIDFSYNEQFF. The DNA of the CDR3 is TGTGCCAGTAGTATTGACTTTTCCTACAATGAGCAGTTCTTC.

The chain employs TRBV14 and TRBJ2-1, with 14 bases lining up with TRBD2. In germline, CDR1 is SGHDN, CDR2 FVKESK. V lost 4 bases to trimming and J lost 2 bases; unmatched junction nucleotides: 10. There are 19 residues in the CDR3. CDR3 DNA sequence: TGTGCCAGCAGCCCCTTGGGACTAGCGGGAGAGAGTACCTACAATGAGCAGTTCTTC. This codes for CASSPLGLAGESTYNEQFF.

This clonotype appeared many times. The rearrangement uses TRBV30 and TRBJ2-3; D is perhaps TRBD2 (5 bases). Germline-derived CDR1 and CDR2 are GTSNPN and SVGIG (reference sequence). V was cut by 4 bases and J by 4 bases, with 15 bases left in between. The CDR3 loop spans 14 amino acids. DNA of the CDR3: TGTGCCTGGATGATAGGAGGAATGCCAGATACGCAGTATTTT. Translation gives CAWMIGGMPDTQYF.

In regard to this clonotype: Likely a read error: the CDR3 ends without its conserved phenylalanine or tryptophan. The gene calls are TRBV5-8 and TRBJ1-2; no definite D call. Germline lookup yields CDR1 SGHTS and CDR2 YDEGEE. The CDR3 is 16 residues long. Between the trimmed V and J ends, which lost 7 bases and 4 bases, there was a span of 23 bases. The CDR3 DNA is TGTGCCAGCGTCGTCGTTCATCCACGAAAGACCTATGGCTACACCCTC. Residues: CASVVVHPRKTYGYTL.